This T cell receptor (beta chain) was sequenced for a study of beta chain features in type 1 diabetes. Study-level results: In all four CD4+ subsets, TCRB CDR3 length was significantly, moderately reduced in type 1 diabetes. Sequencing used cDNA, and cells with high TCR expression could therefore be over-represented.

Every isolated RNA sample was fully reverse transcribed, so sequencing captured expressed TCRB transcripts. Libraries were prepared by immunoSEQ multiplex PCR; TCRdb keeps only in-frame clonotypes and omits some of them. The repertoire holds around 310,000 clones, with approximately 13% as singletons. Germline loops: CDR1 WSHSY, CDR2 SAAADI. This CDR3 contains 14 residues. V lost 3 bases and J lost 4, with 10 bases in between. With respect to this clone: No antigen is known for it.

The V gene is TRBV10-2, the J gene TRBJ1-5; D call uncertain. The material sequenced was naive CD4+ T cells from blood. This receptor was identified in a woman aged 18-30 years with type 1 diabetes. CDR3 residues: CASSDNNRNQPQHF. CDR3 nucleotide sequence: TGCGCCAGCAGTGATAACAACCGAAATCAGCCCCAGCATTTT.